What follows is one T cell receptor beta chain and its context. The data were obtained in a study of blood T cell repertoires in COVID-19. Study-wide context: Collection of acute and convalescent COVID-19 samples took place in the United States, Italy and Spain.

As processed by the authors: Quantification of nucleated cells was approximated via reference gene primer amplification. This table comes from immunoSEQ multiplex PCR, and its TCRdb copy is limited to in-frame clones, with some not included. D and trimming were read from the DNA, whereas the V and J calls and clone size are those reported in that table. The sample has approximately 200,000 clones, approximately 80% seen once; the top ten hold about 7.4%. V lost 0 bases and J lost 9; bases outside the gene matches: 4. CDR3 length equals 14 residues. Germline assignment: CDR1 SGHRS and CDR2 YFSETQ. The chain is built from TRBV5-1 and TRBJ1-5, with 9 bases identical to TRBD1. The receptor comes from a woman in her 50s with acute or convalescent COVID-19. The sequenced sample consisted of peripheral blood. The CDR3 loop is CASSLETGGRPQHF. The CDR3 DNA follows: TGCGCCAGCAGCTTGGAGACAGGGGGACGGCCCCAGCATTTT.